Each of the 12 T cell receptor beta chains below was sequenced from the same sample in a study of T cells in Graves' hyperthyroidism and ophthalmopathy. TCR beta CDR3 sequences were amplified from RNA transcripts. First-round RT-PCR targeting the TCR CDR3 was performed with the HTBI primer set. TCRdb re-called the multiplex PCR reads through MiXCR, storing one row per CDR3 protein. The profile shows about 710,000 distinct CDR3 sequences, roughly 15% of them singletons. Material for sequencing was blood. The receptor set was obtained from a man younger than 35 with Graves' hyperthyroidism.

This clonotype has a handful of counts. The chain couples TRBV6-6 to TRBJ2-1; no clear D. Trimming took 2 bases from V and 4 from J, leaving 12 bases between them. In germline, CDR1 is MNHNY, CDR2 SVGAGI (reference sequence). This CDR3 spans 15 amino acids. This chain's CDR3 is CASSYRSDPYNEQFF. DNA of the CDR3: TGTGCCAGCAGTTACAGATCTGATCCTTACAATGAGCAGTTCTTC.

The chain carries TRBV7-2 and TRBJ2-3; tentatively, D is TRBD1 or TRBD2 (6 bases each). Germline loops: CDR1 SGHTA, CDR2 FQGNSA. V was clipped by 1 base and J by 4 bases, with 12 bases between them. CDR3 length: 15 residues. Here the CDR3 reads CASSLVGGRADTQYF. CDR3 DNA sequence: TGTGCCAGCAGCTTAGTAGGGGGGCGGGCAGATACGCAGTATTTT.

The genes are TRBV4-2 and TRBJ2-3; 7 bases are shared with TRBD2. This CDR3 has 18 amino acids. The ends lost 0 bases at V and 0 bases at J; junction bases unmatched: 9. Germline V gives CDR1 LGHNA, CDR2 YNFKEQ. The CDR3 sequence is CASSQEFGGGRSTDTQYF. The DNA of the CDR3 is TGTGCCAGCAGCCAAGAATTCGGGGGAGGGCGGAGCACAGATACGCAGTATTTT.

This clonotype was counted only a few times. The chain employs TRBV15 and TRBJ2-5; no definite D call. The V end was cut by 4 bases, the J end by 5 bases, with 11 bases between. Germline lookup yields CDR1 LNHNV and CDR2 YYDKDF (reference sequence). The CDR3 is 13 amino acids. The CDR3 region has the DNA TGTGCCACCAGCAAACCCCCTGGGGAGACCCAGTACTTC. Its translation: CATSKPPGETQYF.

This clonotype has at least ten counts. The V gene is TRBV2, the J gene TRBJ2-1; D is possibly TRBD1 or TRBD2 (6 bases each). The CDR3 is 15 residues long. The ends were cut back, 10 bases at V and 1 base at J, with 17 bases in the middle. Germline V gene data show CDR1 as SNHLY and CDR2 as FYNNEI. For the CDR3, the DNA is TGTGCCACCCGGCGGGACAAAGGTTCCTACAATGAGCAGTTCTTC. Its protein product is CATRRDKGSYNEQFF.

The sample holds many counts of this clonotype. The DNA of the CDR3 is TGTGCCAGCAGCTCCGGGACAGCTGGCAATGAGCAGTTCTTC. It yields the protein CASSSGTAGNEQFF. The chain links TRBV7-8 to TRBJ2-1, with 7 bases lining up with TRBD1. CDR3 length: 14 amino acids. Germline V gives CDR1 SGHVS, CDR2 FQNEAQ. Unmatched junction bases numbered 6, after V lost 4 bases and J lost 6 bases.

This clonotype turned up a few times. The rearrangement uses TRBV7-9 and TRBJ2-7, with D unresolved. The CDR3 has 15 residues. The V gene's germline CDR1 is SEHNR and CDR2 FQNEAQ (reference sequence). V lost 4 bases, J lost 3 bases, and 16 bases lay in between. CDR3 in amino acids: CASSSTSLAFYEQYF. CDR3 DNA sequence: TGTGCCAGCAGCTCGACCAGCCTTGCATTCTACGAGCAGTACTTC.

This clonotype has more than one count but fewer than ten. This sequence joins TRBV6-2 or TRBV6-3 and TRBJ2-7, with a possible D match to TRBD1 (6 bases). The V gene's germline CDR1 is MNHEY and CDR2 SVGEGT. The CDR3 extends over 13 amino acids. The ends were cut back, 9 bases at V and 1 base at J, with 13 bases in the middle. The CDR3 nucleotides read TGTGCCAGTGGGGGCGACCGGTCCTACGAGCAGTACTTC. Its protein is CASGGDRSYEQYF.

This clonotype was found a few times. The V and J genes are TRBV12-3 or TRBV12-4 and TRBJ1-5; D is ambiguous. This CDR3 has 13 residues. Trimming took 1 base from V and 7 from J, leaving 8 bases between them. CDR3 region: CASSLGIGQPQHF. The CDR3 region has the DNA TGTGCCAGCAGTTTAGGGATCGGACAGCCCCAGCATTTT.

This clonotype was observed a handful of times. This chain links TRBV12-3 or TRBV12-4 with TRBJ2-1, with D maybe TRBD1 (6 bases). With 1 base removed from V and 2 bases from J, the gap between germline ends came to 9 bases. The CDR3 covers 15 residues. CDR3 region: CASSLGQVPYNEQFF. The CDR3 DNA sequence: TGTGCCAGCAGTTTAGGACAGGTACCCTACAATGAGCAGTTCTTC.

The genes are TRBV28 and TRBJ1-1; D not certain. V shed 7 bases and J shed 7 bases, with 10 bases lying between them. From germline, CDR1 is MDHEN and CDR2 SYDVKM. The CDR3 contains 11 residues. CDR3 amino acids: CASNGDFEAFF. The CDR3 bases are TGTGCCAGCAATGGTGATTTTGAAGCTTTCTTT.

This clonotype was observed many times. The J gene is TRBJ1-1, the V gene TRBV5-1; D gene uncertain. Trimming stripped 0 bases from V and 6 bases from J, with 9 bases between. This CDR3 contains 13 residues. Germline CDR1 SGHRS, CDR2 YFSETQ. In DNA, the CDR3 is TGCGCCAGCAGCTTGGACGTTTTTTCTGAAGCTTTCTTT. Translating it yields CASSLDVFSEAFF.